This T cell receptor (beta chain) emerged from a study of CD8 T cell repertoires and HIV-1 epitope variants. The CDR3 length is 15 residues. Per the germline V gene, CDR1 is SEHNR and CDR2 is FQNEAQ (reference sequence). The V and J ends lost 7 bases and 5 bases respectively, with 17 bases between them. Repertoires were generated with immunoSEQ multiplex PCR, while TCRdb's copy carries only in-frame clones and drops some. The sample holds around 2,500 clones, roughly 61% seen once. Worth noting for this clone: The antigen remains undetermined.

The chain joins TRBV7-9 to TRBJ1-4, with D possibly TRBD1 on 5 matching bases. This clonotype originated in a male donor with HIV. Material: cultured CD8+ T cells derived from PBMCs. Here the CDR3 DNA reads TGTGCCAGCACCAATCTGCGGGACCAGAATGAAAAACTGTTTTTT. Translated, it gives CASTNLRDQNEKLFF.